This T cell receptor (beta chain) was identified during a study of blood T cell repertoires in COVID-19. Background on the study: Acute-phase and convalescent COVID-19 samples originated in the United States, Italy and Spain. Sources were T cells, B-cell-depleted T cells, or PBMCs; the material itself was cDNA or gDNA.

Seattle's enrolled individuals joined amid active infection and were then monitored longitudinally. Germline assignment: CDR1 SQVTM and CDR2 ANQGSEA. This CDR3 has 15 amino acids. V was clipped by 4 bases and J by 3 bases, with 16 bases between them. Per the authors' pipeline: Estimation of nucleated cell counts relied on the amplification of reference gene primers. The data were produced by immunoSEQ multiplex PCR, yet TCRdb's version contains in-frame clones alone and is incomplete. V and J calls plus clone size are reproduced from that table; the DNA served to infer D and trimming. The table includes 200,000 to 250,000 clones, approximately 90% detected once.

The genes are TRBV29-1 and TRBJ2-4; a possible D gene is TRBD1 (5 bases). The sequencing sample was made of peripheral blood. This receptor was obtained from a woman in her forties or fifties with COVID-19, enrolled during active disease. CDR3 amino acids: CSVGLRWGGKNIQYF. The CDR3 DNA reads as TGCAGCGTTGGCCTGCGATGGGGCGGCAAAAACATTCAGTACTTC. Full variable domain (missing parts from reference TRBV29-1 and TRBJ2-4): SAVISQKPSRDICQRGTSLTIQCQVDSQVTMMFWYRQQPGQSLTLIATANQGSEATYESGFVIDKFPISRPNLTFSTLTVSNMSPEDSSIYLCSVGLRWGGKNIQYFGAGTRLSVL.